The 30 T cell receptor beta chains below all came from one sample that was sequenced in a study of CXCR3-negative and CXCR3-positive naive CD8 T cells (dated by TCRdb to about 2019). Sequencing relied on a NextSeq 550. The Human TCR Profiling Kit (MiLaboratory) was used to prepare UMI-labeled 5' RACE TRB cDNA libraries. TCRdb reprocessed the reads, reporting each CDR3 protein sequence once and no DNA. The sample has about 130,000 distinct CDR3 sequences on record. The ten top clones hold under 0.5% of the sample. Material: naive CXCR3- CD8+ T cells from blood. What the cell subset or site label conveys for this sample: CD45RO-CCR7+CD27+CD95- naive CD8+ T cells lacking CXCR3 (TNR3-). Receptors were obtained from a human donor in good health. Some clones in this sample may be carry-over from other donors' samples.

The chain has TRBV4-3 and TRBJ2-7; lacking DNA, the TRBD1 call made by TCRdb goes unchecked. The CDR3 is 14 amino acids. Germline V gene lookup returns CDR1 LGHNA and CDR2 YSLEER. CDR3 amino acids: CASSQVGGFVEQYF.

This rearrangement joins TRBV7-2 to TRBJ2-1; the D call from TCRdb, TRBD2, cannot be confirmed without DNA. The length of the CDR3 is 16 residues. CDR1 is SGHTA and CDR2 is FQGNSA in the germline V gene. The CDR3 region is CASSPSGASSYNEQFF. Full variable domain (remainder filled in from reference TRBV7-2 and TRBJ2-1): GAGVSQSPSNKVTEKGKDVELRCDPISGHTALYWYRQSLGQGLEFLIYFQGNSAPDKSGLPSDRFSAERTGGSVSTLTIQRTQQEDSAVYLCASSPSGASSYNEQFFGPGTRLTVL.

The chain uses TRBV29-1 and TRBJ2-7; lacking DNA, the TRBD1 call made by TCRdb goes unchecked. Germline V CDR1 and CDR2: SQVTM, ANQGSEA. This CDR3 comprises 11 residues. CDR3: CSVVSGLEQYF.

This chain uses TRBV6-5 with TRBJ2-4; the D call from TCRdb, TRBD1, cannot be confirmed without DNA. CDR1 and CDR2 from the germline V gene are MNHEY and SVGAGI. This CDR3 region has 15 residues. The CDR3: CASSLQGGRGNIQYF.

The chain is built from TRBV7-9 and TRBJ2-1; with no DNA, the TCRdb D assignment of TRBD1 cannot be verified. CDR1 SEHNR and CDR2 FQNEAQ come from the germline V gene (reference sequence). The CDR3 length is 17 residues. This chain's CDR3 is CASSLPPLAEVYNEQFF.

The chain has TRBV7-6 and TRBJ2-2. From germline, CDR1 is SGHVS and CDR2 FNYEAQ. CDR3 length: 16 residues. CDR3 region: CASSFRAGDNTGELFF.

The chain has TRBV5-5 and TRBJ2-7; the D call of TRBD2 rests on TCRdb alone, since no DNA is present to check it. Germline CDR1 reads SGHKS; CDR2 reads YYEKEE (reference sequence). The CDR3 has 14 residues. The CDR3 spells CASSWIAGDYEQYF.

CDR3 loop: CSVEDPTSGSQETQYF. V is TRBV29-1 and J is TRBJ2-5; absent DNA, TCRdb's TRBD2 call cannot be checked. The germline CDR1 and CDR2 sequences are SQVTM and ANQGSEA. This CDR3 has 16 residues. Full variable domain (remainder filled in from reference TRBV29-1 and TRBJ2-5): SAVISQKPSRDICQRGTSLTIQCQVDSQVTMMFWYRQQPGQSLTLIATANQGSEATYESGFVIDKFPISRPNLTFSTLTVSNMSPEDSSIYLCSVEDPTSGSQETQYFGPGTRLLVL.

The CDR3 sequence: CASGELGPNTGELFF. V and J are TRBV25-1 and TRBJ2-2; as DNA is missing, the TRBD1 call by TCRdb cannot be tested. There are 15 residues in the CDR3. CDR1 and CDR2 (germline): MGHDK, SYGVNS. The full variable domain, with the rest looked up from reference TRBV25-1 and TRBJ2-2, is EADIYQTPRYLVIGTGKKITLECSQTMGHDKMYWYQQDPGMELHLIHYSYGVNSTEKGDLSSESTVSRIRTEHFPLTLESARPSHTSQYLCASGELGPNTGELFFGEGSRLTVL.

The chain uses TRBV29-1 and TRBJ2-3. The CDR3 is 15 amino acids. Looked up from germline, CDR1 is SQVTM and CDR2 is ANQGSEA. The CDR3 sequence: CSVVGGGSSTDTQYF.

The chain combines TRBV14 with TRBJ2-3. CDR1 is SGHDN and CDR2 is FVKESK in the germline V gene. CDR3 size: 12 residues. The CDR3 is CASSPFRDTQYF.

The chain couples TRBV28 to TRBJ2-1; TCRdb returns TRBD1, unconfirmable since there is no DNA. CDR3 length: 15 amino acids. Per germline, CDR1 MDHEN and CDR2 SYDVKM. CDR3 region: CASSLKHRGLDEQFF.

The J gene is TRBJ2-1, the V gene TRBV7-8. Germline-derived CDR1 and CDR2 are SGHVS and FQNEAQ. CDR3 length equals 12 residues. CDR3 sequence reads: CASSFWASEQFF.

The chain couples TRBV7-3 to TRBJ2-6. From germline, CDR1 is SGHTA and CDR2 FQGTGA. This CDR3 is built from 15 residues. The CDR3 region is CASSATAWGANVLTF.

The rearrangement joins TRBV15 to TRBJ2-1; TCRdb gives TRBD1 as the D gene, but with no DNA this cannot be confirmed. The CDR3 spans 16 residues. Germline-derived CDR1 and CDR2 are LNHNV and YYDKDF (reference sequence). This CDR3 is CATSRVTGQGYNEQFF.

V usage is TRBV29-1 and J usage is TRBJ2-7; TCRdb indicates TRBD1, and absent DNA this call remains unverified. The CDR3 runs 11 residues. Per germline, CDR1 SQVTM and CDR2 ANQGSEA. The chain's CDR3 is CSVGTGHEQYF.

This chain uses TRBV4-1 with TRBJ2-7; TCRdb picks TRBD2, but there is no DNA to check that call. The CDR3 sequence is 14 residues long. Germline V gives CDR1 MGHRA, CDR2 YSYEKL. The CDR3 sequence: CASSLLAGGREQYF.

The CDR3: CASSYGQNPIEQYF. J is TRBJ2-7 and V is TRBV6-5. The CDR3 runs 14 residues. Looked up from germline, CDR1 is MNHEY and CDR2 is SVGAGI.

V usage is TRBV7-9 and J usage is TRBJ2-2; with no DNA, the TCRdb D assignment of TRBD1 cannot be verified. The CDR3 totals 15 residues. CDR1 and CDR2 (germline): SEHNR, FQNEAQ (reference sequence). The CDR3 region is CASGDSSRDTGELFF.

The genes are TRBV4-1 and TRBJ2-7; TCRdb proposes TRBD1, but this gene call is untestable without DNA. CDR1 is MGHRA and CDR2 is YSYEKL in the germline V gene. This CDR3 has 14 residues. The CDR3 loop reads CASSLVLQGYEQYF.

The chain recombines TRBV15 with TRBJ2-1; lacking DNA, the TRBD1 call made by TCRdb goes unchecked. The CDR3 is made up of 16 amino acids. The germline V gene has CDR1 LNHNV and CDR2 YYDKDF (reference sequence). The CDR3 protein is CATSPVGGFFYNEQFF.

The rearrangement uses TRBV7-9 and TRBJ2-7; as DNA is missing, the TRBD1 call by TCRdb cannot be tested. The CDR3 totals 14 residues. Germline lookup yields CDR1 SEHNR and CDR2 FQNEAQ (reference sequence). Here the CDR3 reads CASSLAGPFREQYF.

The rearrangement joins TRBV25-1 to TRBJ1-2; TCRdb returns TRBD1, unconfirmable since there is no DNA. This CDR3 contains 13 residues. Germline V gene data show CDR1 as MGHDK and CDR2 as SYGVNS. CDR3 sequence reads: CASRDTGFYGYTF.

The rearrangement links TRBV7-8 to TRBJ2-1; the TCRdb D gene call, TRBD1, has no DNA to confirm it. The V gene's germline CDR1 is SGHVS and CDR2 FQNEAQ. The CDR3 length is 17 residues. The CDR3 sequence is CASSLVSDRGLGVEQFF.

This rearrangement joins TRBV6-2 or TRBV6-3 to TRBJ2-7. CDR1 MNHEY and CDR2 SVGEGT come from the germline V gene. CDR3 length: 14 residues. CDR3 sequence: CARSPSENSYEQYF.

The chain's CDR3 is CSARDTDTQYF. The chain has TRBV20-1 and TRBJ2-3. Germline CDR1 DFQATT, CDR2 SNEGSKA (reference sequence). The CDR3 is made up of 11 amino acids.

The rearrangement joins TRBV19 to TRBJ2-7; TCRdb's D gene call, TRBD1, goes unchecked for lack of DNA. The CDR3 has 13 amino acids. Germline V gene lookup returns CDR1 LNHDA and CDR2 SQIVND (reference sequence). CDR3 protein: CASNAGQGNEQYF. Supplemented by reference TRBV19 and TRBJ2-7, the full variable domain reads DGGITQSPKYLFRKEGQNVTLSCEQNLNHDAMYWYRQDPGQGLRLIYYSQIVNDFQKGDIAEGYSVSREKKESFPLTVTSAQKNPTAFYLCASNAGQGNEQYFGPGTRLTVT.

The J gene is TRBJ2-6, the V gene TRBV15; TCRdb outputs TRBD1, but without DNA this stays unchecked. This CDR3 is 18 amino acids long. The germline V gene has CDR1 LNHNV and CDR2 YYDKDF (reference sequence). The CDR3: CATSRDPAVGAGANVLTF.

CDR3 region: CASSLASGYGYTF. The J gene is TRBJ1-2, the V gene TRBV5-6. The CDR3 is 13 residues long. Germline-derived CDR1 and CDR2 are SGHDT and YYEEEE.

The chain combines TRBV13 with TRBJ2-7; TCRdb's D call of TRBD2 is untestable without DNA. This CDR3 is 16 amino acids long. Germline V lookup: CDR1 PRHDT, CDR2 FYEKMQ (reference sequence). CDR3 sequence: CASTLGTSGYHYEQYF. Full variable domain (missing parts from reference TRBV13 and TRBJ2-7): AAGVIQSPRHLIKEKRETATLKCYPIPRHDTVYWYQQGPGQDPQFLISFYEKMQSDKGSIPDRFSAQQFSDYHSELNMSSLELGDSALYFCASTLGTSGYHYEQYFGPGTRLTVT.